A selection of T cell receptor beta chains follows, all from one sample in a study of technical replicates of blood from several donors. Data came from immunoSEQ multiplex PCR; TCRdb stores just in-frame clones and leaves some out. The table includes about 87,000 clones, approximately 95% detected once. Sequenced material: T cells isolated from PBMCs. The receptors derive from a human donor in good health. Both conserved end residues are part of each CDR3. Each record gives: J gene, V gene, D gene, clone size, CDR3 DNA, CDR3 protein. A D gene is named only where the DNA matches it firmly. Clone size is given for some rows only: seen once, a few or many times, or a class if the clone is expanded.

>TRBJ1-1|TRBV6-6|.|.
TGTGCCAGCAGTTCAACGAGGGACACTGAAGCTTTCTTT
CASSSTRDTEAFF
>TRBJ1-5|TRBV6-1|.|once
TGTGCCAGCAGTGAAGACCGGGACACCTATCAGCCCCAGCATTTT
CASSEDRDTYQPQHF
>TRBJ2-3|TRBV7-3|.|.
TGTGCCAGCAGCTTAGTCGGGTTAAGCACAGATACGCAGTATTTT
CASSLVGLSTDTQYF
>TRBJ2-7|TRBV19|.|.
TGTGCCACTTCACTGACAGGAGCCTACGAGCAGTACTTC
CATSLTGAYEQYF
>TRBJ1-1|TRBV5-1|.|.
TGCGCCAGCAGCTTGGCGACAGGGAACACTGAAGCTTTCTTT
CASSLATGNTEAFF
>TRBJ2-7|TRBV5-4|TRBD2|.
TGTGCCAGCAGCACTAGCGGGGGCACCTACGAGCAGTACTTC
CASSTSGGTYEQYF
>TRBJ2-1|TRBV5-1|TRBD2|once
TGCGCCAGCAGTATCTTAGCGACTAGCGGCCACAATGAGCAGTTCTTC
CASSILATSGHNEQFF
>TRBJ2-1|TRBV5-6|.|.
TGTGCCAGCAGCCTAGGACATCTACTTGAGCAGTTCTTC
CASSLGHLLEQFF
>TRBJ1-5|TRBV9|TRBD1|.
TGTGCCAGCAGCGGGGGGACAGGGGTGAATCAGCCCCAGCATTTT
CASSGGTGVNQPQHF
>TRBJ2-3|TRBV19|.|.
TGTGCCAGTAGTATAGTCGGGACAGATACGCAGTATTTT
CASSIVGTDTQYF
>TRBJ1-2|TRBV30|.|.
TGTGCCTGGAGTGCAACAGGATCGTCTCGTGGCTACACCTTC
CAWSATGSSRGYTF
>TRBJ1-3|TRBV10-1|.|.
TGCGCCAGCCCAGGGGAAGGTGGAAACACCATATATTTT
CASPGEGGNTIYF
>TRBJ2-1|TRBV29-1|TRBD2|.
TGCAGCATGACTAGCGGGAGAAGAGATGAGCAGTTCTTC
CSMTSGRRDEQFF
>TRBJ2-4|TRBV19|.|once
TGTGCCAGTAGTCCCCGGACATCGCGACAGTACTTC
CASSPRTSRQYF
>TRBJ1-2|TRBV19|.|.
TGTGCCAGTCTGACAGCTTTCTATGGCTACACCTTC
CASLTAFYGYTF
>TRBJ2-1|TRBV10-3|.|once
TGTGCCATCAGTGGGCGGGGAGAGCAGTTCTTC
CAISGRGEQFF
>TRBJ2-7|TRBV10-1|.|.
TGCGCCAGCAGTGGGCCCGCAGATAAGCGGGCGCTGAAGGAGCAGTACTTC
CASSGPADKRALKEQYF
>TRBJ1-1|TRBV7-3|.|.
TGTGCCAGCAGTCCGGACACGAACACTGAAGCTTTCTTT
CASSPDTNTEAFF
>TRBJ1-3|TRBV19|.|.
TGTGCCAGTAGTATAGGAACATCTGGAAACACCATATATTTT
CASSIGTSGNTIYF
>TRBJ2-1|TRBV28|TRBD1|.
TGTGCCAGCGGCATGGACAGGGGGATTTACAATGAGCAGTTCTTC
CASGMDRGIYNEQFF
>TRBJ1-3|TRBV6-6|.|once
TGTGCCAGCGATCACGACAGCTCTGGAAACACCATATATTTT
CASDHDSSGNTIYF
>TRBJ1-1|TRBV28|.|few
TGTGCCAGCAGCCTCTACACTGAAGCTTTCTTT
CASSLYTEAFF
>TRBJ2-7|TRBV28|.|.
TGTGCCAGCAGTTTTCCAGGGATCCCCTACGAGCAGTACTTC
CASSFPGIPYEQYF
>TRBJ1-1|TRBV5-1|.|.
TGCGCCAGCAGCTTGGAGGGACAGAACACTGAAGCTTTCTTT
CASSLEGQNTEAFF
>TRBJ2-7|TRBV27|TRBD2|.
TGTGCCAGCAGTGAGGGACTAGCGGTCTACGAGCAGTACTTC
CASSEGLAVYEQYF
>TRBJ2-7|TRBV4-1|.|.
TGCGCCAGCAGCCGAATGGAGGGGGCTAACGAGCAGTACTTC
CASSRMEGANEQYF
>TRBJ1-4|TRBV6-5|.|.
TGTGCCAGCAGTTACAAGGGGGTGTATAATGAAAAACTGTTTTTT
CASSYKGVYNEKLFF
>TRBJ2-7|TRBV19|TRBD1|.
TGTGCCAGTAGCGACCCGGGACAGGGGCCTTTTTCCTACGAGCAGTACTTC
CASSDPGQGPFSYEQYF
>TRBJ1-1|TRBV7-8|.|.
TGTGCCAGCAGTCAGACTCGACCGACGAACACTGAAGCTTTCTTT
CASSQTRPTNTEAFF
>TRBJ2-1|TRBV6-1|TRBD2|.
TGTGCCAGCGGGATAGCGGGAGATTGGGATGAGCAGTTCTTC
CASGIAGDWDEQFF
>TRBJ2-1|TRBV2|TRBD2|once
TGTGCCAGCAAAGCCCGGACTAGCGGAACCTACAATGAGCAGTTCTTC
CASKARTSGTYNEQFF
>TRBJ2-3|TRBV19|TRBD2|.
TGTGCCAGTAACCGACTAGCGGGAAAGGATACGCAGTATTTT
CASNRLAGKDTQYF
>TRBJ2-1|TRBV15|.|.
TGTGCCACCAGCAGAGATTACCCGGCAGGGAACTACAATGAGCAGTTCTTC
CATSRDYPAGNYNEQFF
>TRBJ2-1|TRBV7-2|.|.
TGTGCCAGCAGCTTAGGGCGGGACCTCTCCTACAATGAGCAGTTCTTC
CASSLGRDLSYNEQFF
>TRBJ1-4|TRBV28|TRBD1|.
TGTGCCAGCAGTTTAAGGGACAGGGGGCGCCGAGCTAATGAAAAACTGTTTTTT
CASSLRDRGRRANEKLFF
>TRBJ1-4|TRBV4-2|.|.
TGTGCCAGCAGACCCCAAAGCCAAACTAATGAAAAACTGTTTTTT
CASRPQSQTNEKLFF
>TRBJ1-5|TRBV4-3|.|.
TGCGCCAGCAGCCAAGGTGGTGGCAACAGCCATCAGCCCCAGCATTTT
CASSQGGGNSHQPQHF
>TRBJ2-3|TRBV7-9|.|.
TGTGCCAGCAGCCCCCCCCTTCAGCGGAGCACAGATACGCAGTATTTT
CASSPPLQRSTDTQYF
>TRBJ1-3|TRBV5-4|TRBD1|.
TGTGCCAGCAGTGACAGGGCTTCAGGAAACACCATATATTTT
CASSDRASGNTIYF
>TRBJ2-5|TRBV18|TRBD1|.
TGTGCCAGCTCACCAGTAGGGGGCGGCGAGACCCAGTACTTC
CASSPVGGGETQYF
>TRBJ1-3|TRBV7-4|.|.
TGTGCCAGCAGCTTAGACCCGATCCTGAGCTCTGGAAACACCATATATTTT
CASSLDPILSSGNTIYF
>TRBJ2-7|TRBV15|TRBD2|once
TGTGCCACCAGCTCGCGCGGAGCGGGAGGGTCCAGTTCCTACGAGCAGTACTTC
CATSSRGAGGSSSYEQYF
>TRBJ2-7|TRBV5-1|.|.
TGCGCCAGCAGCTCGACTAAGAACGAGCAGTACTTC
CASSSTKNEQYF
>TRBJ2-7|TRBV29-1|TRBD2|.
TGCAGCGTTGGGGAGGGGTACTCCTACGAGCAGTACTTC
CSVGEGYSYEQYF
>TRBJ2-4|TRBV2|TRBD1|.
TGTGCCAGCAGTTTGGACAGGGGGACGGACATTCAGTACTTC
CASSLDRGTDIQYF
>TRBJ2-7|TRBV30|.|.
TGTGCCTGGAGTGTCTTGGACAGAGCCGAGCAGTACTTC
CAWSVLDRAEQYF
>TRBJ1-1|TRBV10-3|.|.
TGTGCCATCAGTACAGGGATTGGGGGTGAAGCTTTCTTT
CAISTGIGGEAFF